The subject of this entry is one T cell receptor beta chain. Its cognate antigen is unknown. The data belong to a study of cytomegalovirus exposure and HLA in healthy donors. About the research overall: It was reported in a later analysis that the 95 to 150 validation repertoires used the same platform as the 666 first-cohort repertoires.

Study-level results: It was approximately 150 TCR beta chains that were listed as cytomegalovirus-associated.

CDR3 length: 11 amino acids. The germline gives CDR1 LNHDA, CDR2 SQIVND (reference sequence). The V and J ends lost 7 bases and 11 bases, in that order; junction bases with no gene match: 5. Clones were sequenced by immunoSEQ multiplex PCR, and TCRdb holds only the in-frame ones, with some missing. In the table there are 150,000 or so clones, over 90% of which are singletons. The chain links TRBV19 to TRBJ2-1; 7 bases line up with TRBD1. The sample comprised PBMCs. The TCR originated in a man in his late teens or twenties in good health and CMV-seropositive. The CDR3 DNA is TGTGCCAGTAACCGACAGGGAAAGCAGTTCTTC. Residues: CASNRQGKQFF.